The rows below give T cell receptor beta chains drawn from one sample of a study of shared clonotypes between healthy human individuals. Only in-frame clones appear in the TCRdb table, and some are missing; sequencing was by immunoSEQ multiplex PCR. The table has around 2.1 million clones, around 95% seen once. The sample was naive CD4+ T cells sorted from blood. These receptor sequences come from a man aged 18 to 30 in good health. Both conserved end residues are part of each CDR3. D genes are given only for firm matches. A clone size is listed for some rows: how often the clone was seen (once, few, many), or a class if it is expanded.

length	size	V	J	D	DNA	CDR3
13	.	TRBV5-1	TRBJ2-3	.	TGCGCCAGCAGCTACCAGGGCACAGATACGCAGTATTTT	CASSYQGTDTQYF
15	.	TRBV6-1	TRBJ1-6	.	TGTGCCAGCACCAAGGGAGCAGGTCAGGGTTCACCCCTCCACTTT	CASTKGAGQGSPLHF
14	.	TRBV5-1	TRBJ1-4	.	TGCGCCAGCAGCTTGGTCGGGACTAATGAAAAACTGTTTTTT	CASSLVGTNEKLFF
13	.	TRBV10-2	TRBJ1-1	.	TGCGCTAGACCACTACCGGAGAACACTGAAGCTTTCTTT	CARPLPENTEAFF
14	.	TRBV5-4	TRBJ2-7	TRBD1	TGTGCCAGCAGCTCACCACAGGGGTCCTACGAGCAGTACTTC	CASSSPQGSYEQYF
15	.	TRBV18	TRBJ1-1	TRBD1	TGTGCCAGCTCACCCCGGGACAGGCAGGCCACTGAAGCTTTCTTT	CASSPRDRQATEAFF
16	.	TRBV7-6	TRBJ1-5	.	TGTGCCAGCAGCTTGGGCCCCAGGGCGCAATCCCAGCCCCAGCATTTT	CASSLGPRAQSQPQHF
15	.	TRBV7-2	TRBJ2-7	TRBD2	TGTGCCAGCAGCCGAGAGGTGGGGGTCTCTAGCGGGCAGTACTTC	CASSREVGVSSGQYF
12	.	TRBV11-3	TRBJ2-3	.	TGTGCCAGCAGCTTACAGGGCGATACGCAGTATTTT	CASSLQGDTQYF
11	.	TRBV6-5	TRBJ2-5	.	TGTGCCAGCAGTCGCGGCGAGACCCAGTACTTC	CASSRGETQYF
14	.	TRBV9	TRBJ2-5	.	TGTGCCAGCAGCGACCGGGACATCCAAGAGACCCAGTACTTC	CASSDRDIQETQYF
12	.	TRBV5-1	TRBJ2-5	.	TGCGCCAGCAGCTTGGAAGCGGAGACCCAGTACTTC	CASSLEAETQYF
15	.	TRBV29-1	TRBJ2-5	.	TGCAGCGTTGGCGGGACCAAGGCGTTACAAGAGACCCAGTACTTC	CSVGGTKALQETQYF
15	.	TRBV4-1	TRBJ1-2	TRBD1	TGCGCCAGCAGCCAAGGGACAGGGTCTAACTATGGCTACACCTTC	CASSQGTGSNYGYTF
14	.	TRBV6-5	TRBJ2-4	.	TGTGCCAGCAGTTACTATAGGGGTACAGACATTCAGTACTTC	CASSYYRGTDIQYF
15	.	TRBV5-6	TRBJ1-1	.	TGTGCCAGCAGATTTGGGCGGGGGGTAGGCACTGAAGCTTTCTTT	CASRFGRGVGTEAFF
17	.	TRBV28	TRBJ2-2	.	TGTGCCAGCAGTGCCTACTTGGGGACCGCGAACACCGGGGAGCTGTTTTTT	CASSAYLGTANTGELFF
14	.	TRBV28	TRBJ2-1	.	TGTGCCAGCAGCCGACAGCAGTACTACAATGAGCAGTTCTTC	CASSRQQYYNEQFF
11	.	TRBV29-1	TRBJ2-5	TRBD1	TGCAGCGTTTGGACAGGAGAGACCCAGTACTTC	CSVWTGETQYF
15	.	TRBV27	TRBJ2-7	TRBD1	TGTGCCAGCAGTTTCTTTGAGGGACAGGGCTACGAGCAGTACTTC	CASSFFEGQGYEQYF
13	.	TRBV2	TRBJ1-2	.	TGTGCCAGCAGGGACGACAGAAACTATGGCTACACCTTC	CASRDDRNYGYTF
15	.	TRBV6-1	TRBJ1-1	.	TGTGCCAGCAGTGGCCACAGTGTCATCCACACTGAAGCTTTCTTT	CASSGHSVIHTEAFF
16	.	TRBV18	TRBJ1-3	.	TGTGCCAGCTCACCTCCGAGTAGGGGCTCTGGAAACACCATATATTTT	CASSPPSRGSGNTIYF
13	.	TRBV11-2	TRBJ1-5	.	TGTGCCAGCAGCTTGGGGCAGAATCAGCCCCAGCATTTT	CASSLGQNQPQHF
18	.	TRBV6-4	TRBJ1-6	.	TGTGCCAGCAGTGACCCGAACGGCTGGGAGTCCTATAATTCACCCCTCCACTTT	CASSDPNGWESYNSPLHF
16	once	TRBV5-4	TRBJ2-3	TRBD2	TGTGCCAGCAGCTTGGCTAGCGGGGGGGATAGGGATACGCAGTATTTT	CASSLASGGDRDTQYF
12	.	TRBV5-4	TRBJ2-7	.	TGTGCCAGCAGCTCCAGCTCCTACGAGCAGTACTTC	CASSSSSYEQYF
16	.	TRBV19	TRBJ1-3	TRBD1	TGTGCCAGTACCACACAAGACAGGGGGCCTGGAAACACCATATATTTT	CASTTQDRGPGNTIYF
13	.	TRBV19	TRBJ1-2	.	TGTGCCAGTAGTATGGGGGGAAACTATGGCTACACCTTC	CASSMGGNYGYTF
15	.	TRBV2	TRBJ2-2	TRBD2	TGTGCCAGCAGTGGGACTAGCGGGAACACCGGGGAGCTGTTTTTT	CASSGTSGNTGELFF
12	.	TRBV6-6	TRBJ2-5	.	TGTGCCAGCAGTTACCCCGGACAGCCCCAGTACTTC	CASSYPGQPQYF
16	.	TRBV7-9	TRBJ2-3	.	TGTGCCAGCAGCTTATTGGTCATAGGTGGCACAGATACGCAGTATTTT	CASSLLVIGGTDTQYF
13	few	TRBV5-8	TRBJ1-6	TRBD1	TGTGCCAGCAGGAGGGACAGCGGTTCACCCCTCCACTTT	CASRRDSGSPLHF
12	.	TRBV30	TRBJ2-4	.	TGTGCCTGGAGTGAAGTCGGTCACATTCAGTACTTC	CAWSEVGHIQYF
13	.	TRBV6-4	TRBJ1-1	.	TGTGCCAGCAGTCACCAGGAGAACACTGAAGCTTTCTTT	CASSHQENTEAFF
14	.	TRBV7-8	TRBJ2-7	TRBD1	TGTGCCAGCAGCTATGGGACAGTCTCCTACGAGCAGTACTTC	CASSYGTVSYEQYF
14	.	TRBV5-1	TRBJ2-7	.	TGCGCCAGCAGCCCGAGGCCAGACCCCTACGAGCAGTACTTC	CASSPRPDPYEQYF
14	.	TRBV11-2	TRBJ2-5	.	TGTGCCAGCAGCTTAAATCTAGCCGGGGAGACCCAGTACTTC	CASSLNLAGETQYF
17	.	TRBV19	TRBJ1-3	.	TGTGCCAGTAGTATTGGGGCCAGGGGCCTCTCTGGAAACACCATATATTTT	CASSIGARGLSGNTIYF
14	.	TRBV10-3	TRBJ2-2	.	TGTGCCATCAGGGGCCAGTTGGGGGCCGGGGAGCTGTTTTTT	CAIRGQLGAGELFF
18	.	TRBV19	TRBJ1-6	.	TGTGCCAGTATGAGAGTTAGAAAGTTGGGAAGTCCCGATTCACCCCTCCACTTT	CASMRVRKLGSPDSPLHF
12	.	TRBV9	TRBJ1-2	.	TGTGCCAGCAGCGGATTTAACTATGGCTACACCTTC	CASSGFNYGYTF
14	.	TRBV5-1	TRBJ1-6	.	TGCGCCAGCAGCTTGGAGGGGAAGAATTCACCCCTCCACTTT	CASSLEGKNSPLHF
13	.	TRBV6-1	TRBJ1-2	.	TGTGCCAGCAGGGAGTCCGGCGGCTATGGCTACACCTTC	CASRESGGYGYTF
14	.	TRBV5-6	TRBJ1-4	.	TGTGCCAGCAGCTTCCAAGGGGGGGTCCTTAAACTGTTTTTT	CASSFQGGVLKLFF
10	.	TRBV29-1	TRBJ1-4	.	TGCAGCGTTTTAAATGAAAAACTGTTTTTT	CSVLNEKLFF
13	.	TRBV28	TRBJ2-7	.	TGTGCCAGCTCCCAGGCAGGTTCCTACGAGCAGTACTTC	CASSQAGSYEQYF
16	.	TRBV5-1	TRBJ2-1	TRBD2	TGCGCCAGCAGCCGTCGACTAGCGGACTCCTACAATGAGCAGTTCTTC	CASSRRLADSYNEQFF
12	.	TRBV10-2	TRBJ2-7	.	TGCGCCAGCAGCCCAGGGGCTAACGAGCAGTACTTC	CASSPGANEQYF
15	.	TRBV5-1	TRBJ1-3	.	TGCGCCAGCAGCTTGGCCACCAACTCTGGAAACACCATATATTTT	CASSLATNSGNTIYF
15	few	TRBV5-5	TRBJ1-6	.	TGTGCCAGCAGCTCAGACCCGACCCGAGGTTCACCCCTCCACTTT	CASSSDPTRGSPLHF
11	.	TRBV5-1	TRBJ2-1	.	TGCGCCAGCAGCTTGGCCTATGAGCAGTTCTTC	CASSLAYEQFF
12	.	TRBV6-1	TRBJ1-2	.	TGTGCCAGCAGCGGACAGAACTATGGCTACACCTTC	CASSGQNYGYTF
11	.	TRBV7-2	TRBJ2-7	.	TGTGCCAGCAGCTCACGATACGAGCAGTACTTC	CASSSRYEQYF
13	.	TRBV2	TRBJ1-1	.	TGTGCCAGCAGTGAAGCAAGCGGGACTGAAGCTTTCTTT	CASSEASGTEAFF
18	once	TRBV5-1	TRBJ2-7	TRBD2	TGCGCCAGCAGCTTTGAGGGCCTAGCGGGGGGCCTCTCCTACGAGCAGTACTTC	CASSFEGLAGGLSYEQYF
17	.	TRBV18	TRBJ1-2	.	TGTGCCAGCTCACCACAACGGGGGCCCCTCTCTTTCTATGGCTACACCTTC	CASSPQRGPLSFYGYTF
12	.	TRBV19	TRBJ1-1	.	TGTGCCAGTAGTATCCTCGGCGGGGGAGCTTTCTTT	CASSILGGGAFF